The present T cell receptor (beta chain) was sequenced within a study of shared clonotypes between healthy human individuals. Study overall: Ranging from 18 to 49 in age, donors were a couple of women and a few men.

Sequencing was performed with immunoSEQ multiplex PCR; in TCRdb, only in-frame clones are kept and a portion is missing. The sample shows 2 million or so clones, over 85% of them seen only once. With respect to this clone: Antigen unknown.

Naive CD8 isolation took CD45RO-negative cells positively selected for CCR7 and excluded terminally differentiated effector memory CD45RA+ cells. Study-wide points: Generally, naive subsets came out with larger estimated richness than memory subsets. Generation probabilities were higher for clonotypes shared across all four sorted-subset donors than for unshared ones. It was expected that sequencing depth would affect clonotype sharing among donors.

The sequenced sample consisted of naive CD8+ T cells sorted from blood. The TCR comes from a man between 18 and 35 years old in good health.

CDR3 bases: TGTGCCAGCAGTTTAATCGGGACAGGAGACTCAGGAGATACGCAGTATTTT. Translating gives CASSLIGTGDSGDTQYF. The V and J genes are TRBV27 and TRBJ2-3, with 8 bases aligning to TRBD1. Germline V gives CDR1 MNHEY, CDR2 SMNVEV (reference sequence). J was trimmed by 5 bases and V by 2 bases; bases with no gene match: 12. This CDR3 spans 17 amino acids.